This entry lists 21 T cell receptor beta chains sequenced from one sample in a study of regulatory T cells in long-lasting Graves disease. Construction of TCR beta libraries relied on iRepertoire HTBI primers and on Arm-PCR targeting CDR3 regions. TCRdb passed the multiplex PCR reads through MiXCR, listing each CDR3 protein once. This table has about 330,000 distinct CDR3 sequences, 15% to 20% appearing once. Described time point: newly diagnosed GD, antithyroid drugs for less than 3 months. From RNA extracted from PBMCs, the TCR library was made. The same sample was also studied in work on T cells in Graves' hyperthyroidism and ophthalmopathy.

The source was peripheral blood mononuclear cells (PBMCs), collected at new diagnosis, from a patient treated with antithyroid drugs. Receptors originate from a woman aged 18-29 years with Graves disease.

This clonotype was observed at least ten times. Here the CDR3 DNA reads TGTGCCAGCACCTCTCGGGGGCCGCAGTATTTT. It specifies CASTSRGPQYF. The gene calls are TRBV28 and TRBJ2-3; D could derive from TRBD1 or TRBD2 (6 bases each). V was shortened by 7 bases and J by 10 bases, with 12 bases between the two germline ends. CDR1 MDHEN and CDR2 SYDVKM come from the germline V gene. CDR3 length: 11 amino acids.

Many counts were recorded for this clonotype. J is TRBJ1-1 and V is TRBV6-1; D perhaps matches TRBD1 (6 bases). Trimming left V 8 bases short and J 8 bases short, with 18 bases between. Looked up from germline, CDR1 is MNHNS and CDR2 is SASEGT. The CDR3 has 13 residues. The CDR3 nucleotides are TGTGCCAGCGCGCGAGGGGGAAGCGGCGAAGCTTTCTTT. Translation gives CASARGGSGEAFF.

V usage is TRBV6-1 and J usage is TRBJ1-6; D gene uncertain. V lost 9 bases, J lost 0 bases, and 18 bases lay in between. The germline V gene encodes CDR1 MNHNS and CDR2 SASEGT. The CDR3 is 17 residues long. The CDR3 reads CASSQPDGSSYNSPLHF. DNA of the CDR3: TGTGCCAGTTCTCAGCCGGACGGGAGCTCCTATAATTCACCCCTCCACTTT.

This clonotype was counted ten times or more. V and J are TRBV30 and TRBJ2-5; 9 nucleotides line up with TRBD2. Germline lookup yields CDR1 GTSNPN and CDR2 SVGIG (reference sequence). The junction had 4 bases not matched to a gene; V was cut back by 0 bases and J by 5 bases. This CDR3 region has 14 residues. The CDR3 nucleotides are TGTGCCTGGAGTGTACCCCTAGCGGGGGAGACCCAGTACTTC. Protein sequence: CAWSVPLAGETQYF.

With regard to this clonotype: At one end the junction does not follow the germline gene, possibly because of a read error. V and J are TRBV5-1 and TRBJ2-5; D is tentatively TRBD1 or TRBD2 (5 bases each). Germline CDR1 is SGHRS and CDR2 is YFSETQ. The CDR3 totals 15 residues. The CDR3, as DNA: TGCGCCAACAGCTTGGAAGGGACCAGGCAAGAGACCCAGTACTTC. Translation: CANSLEGTRQETQYF.

The J gene is TRBJ2-1, the V gene TRBV27; the match to TRBD2 covers 10 bases. J gave up 3 bases and V 8 bases, and 4 bases lay outside the gene matches. In germline, CDR1 is MNHEY, CDR2 SMNVEV (reference sequence). CDR3 size: 14 residues. CDR3 in amino acids: CASRRTSGYNEQFF. Here the CDR3 DNA reads TGTGCCAGCCGGAGGACTAGCGGCTACAATGAGCAGTTCTTC.

This clonotype occurred many times. The chain employs TRBV2 and TRBJ1-2, with TRBD1 as a possible D gene (6 bases). The V end lost 6 bases, the J end lost 4 bases, and 18 bases lay between the germline ends. The germline V gene has CDR1 SNHLY and CDR2 FYNNEI. The CDR3 loop spans 15 amino acids. CDR3 sequence: CASSEGDNELYGYTF. The CDR3 nucleotides are TGTGCCAGCAGCGAGGGGGACAACGAACTCTATGGCTACACCTTC.

This clonotype has a handful of counts. The rearrangement joins TRBV20-1 to TRBJ1-1; D might be TRBD1 (5 bases). The CDR3 is made up of 13 amino acids. Germline V lookup: CDR1 DFQATT, CDR2 SNEGSKA (reference sequence). The V gene lost 5 bases and the J gene lost 1 base, with 11 bases spanning the gap. CDR3 sequence reads: CSAGTVENTEAFF. The CDR3, as DNA: TGCAGTGCTGGGACGGTAGAGAACACTGAAGCTTTCTTT.

This clonotype was detected ten times or more. This chain joins TRBV10-3 and TRBJ2-3; D is uncertain. Trimming removed 3 bases from V and 2 bases from J, with 9 bases in between. This CDR3 spans 14 amino acids. The germline CDR1 and CDR2 sequences are ENHRY and SYGVKD. The CDR3 protein is CAISESTSTDTQYF. The CDR3 DNA is TGTGCCATCAGTGAAAGCACGTCCACAGATACGCAGTATTTT.

This clonotype turned up a few times. The genes are TRBV5-1 and TRBJ2-1; TRBD2 aligns across 9 bases. The CDR3 is 16 amino acids. From germline, CDR1 is SGHRS and CDR2 YFSETQ. The trim removed 0 bases at V and 0 bases at J, leaving 1 base unmatched. The chain's CDR3 is CASSLDSGSSYNEQFF. Written as DNA, the CDR3 is TGCGCCAGCAGCTTGGATAGCGGGAGCTCCTACAATGAGCAGTTCTTC.

This clonotype has more than one count but fewer than ten. The genes are TRBV6-5 and TRBJ1-1; 7 positions match TRBD1. Germline V gene sequence: CDR1 MNHEY, CDR2 SVGAGI. The CDR3 has 15 residues. V shed 4 bases, J shed 5 bases, and the junction held 10 bases outside the gene matches. As DNA, the CDR3 is TGTGCCAGCAGTTCCAACAGGGGTAGTAAAACTGAAGCTTTCTTT. This gives the protein CASSSNRGSKTEAFF.

This clonotype has only a few counts. V usage is TRBV4-1 and J usage is TRBJ2-7; 7 nucleotides line up with TRBD1. Per the germline V gene, CDR1 is MGHRA and CDR2 is YSYEKL. V dropped 3 bases and J dropped 6; count of bases not matched to a gene: 17. The length of the CDR3 is 17 residues. CDR3: CASSHPPGRGGPGEQYF. Written as DNA, the CDR3 is TGCGCCAGCAGCCACCCCCCGGGCCGAGGGGGCCCGGGCGAGCAGTACTTC.

Ten or more counts support this clonotype. The V gene is TRBV20-1, the J gene TRBJ2-2; the D is unclear. Germline assignment: CDR1 DFQATT and CDR2 SNEGSKA (reference sequence). There are 14 residues in the CDR3. V lost 0 bases and J lost 4, with 9 bases in between. CDR3 nucleotide sequence: TGCAGTGCTAGAGACGCAAGAAGCACCGGGGAGCTGTTTTTT. Its translation is CSARDARSTGELFF.

The chain uses TRBV6-1 and TRBJ2-3, with TRBD2 identical over 8 bases. V gave up 7 bases and J gave up 0 bases; unmatched junction bases: 6. The CDR3 runs 15 residues. The germline V gene has CDR1 MNHNS and CDR2 SASEGT. The CDR3 sequence: CASTNGGGSTDTQYF. In DNA form, the CDR3 reads TGTGCCAGCACAAACGGGGGGGGAAGCACAGATACGCAGTATTTT.

With respect to this clonotype: Given a far larger clone just one base away, this is likely a sequencing read error. This sequence joins TRBV2 and TRBJ2-7; D perhaps matches TRBD2 (6 bases). V was shortened by 5 bases and J by 6 bases, with 14 bases between the two germline ends. Germline V gene data show CDR1 as SNHLY and CDR2 as FYNNEI. The CDR3 is 13 residues long. CDR3 nucleotides: TGTGCCAGCAGTTCGGGACGGGGAGGCGAGCAGTACTTC. Encoded protein: CASSSGRGGEQYF. The whole variable domain, remainder taken from reference TRBV2 and TRBJ2-7, is EPEVTQTPSHQVTQMGQEVILRCVPISNHLYFYWYRQILGQKVEFLVSFYNNEISEKSEIFDDQFSVERPDGSNFTLKIRSTKLEDSAMYFCASSSGRGGEQYFGPGTRLTVT.

This clonotype came up many times. The chain carries TRBV3-1 and TRBJ2-4; D gene ambiguous. CDR1 and CDR2 from the germline V gene are LGHDT and YNNKEL (reference sequence). V was clipped by 0 bases and J by 8 bases, with 14 bases between them. This CDR3 has 15 amino acids. Here the CDR3 DNA reads TGTGCCAGCAGCCAAGAGGTGAAGCTGGGGTACATTCAGTACTTC. Translation: CASSQEVKLGYIQYF.

This clonotype came up many times. V is TRBV20-1 and J is TRBJ2-5; the match to TRBD2 covers 10 bases. The CDR3 covers 15 residues. The germline gives CDR1 DFQATT, CDR2 SNEGSKA (reference sequence). After removal of 1 base from V and 5 bases from J, the junction contained 7 bases not matched to a gene. CDR3 loop: CSARALAGAAETQYF. In nucleotides, the CDR3 is TGCAGTGCTAGAGCGCTAGCGGGGGCGGCGGAGACCCAGTACTTC.

This clonotype was observed a few times. The V and J genes are TRBV4-2 and TRBJ2-2, with 7 bases fitting TRBD2. V dropped 0 bases and J dropped 7; count of bases not matched to a gene: 5. The CDR3 is 15 amino acids. The germline gives CDR1 LGHNA, CDR2 YNFKEQ. The CDR3, as DNA: TGTGCCAGCAGCCAAGATCGGGGCGGGAGCGGGGAGCTGTTTTTT. Translating gives CASSQDRGGSGELFF.

This clonotype has more than one count but fewer than ten. The chain links TRBV19 to TRBJ1-2, with D possibly TRBD1 on 5 matching bases. The CDR3 runs to 11 residues. Per the germline V gene, CDR1 is LNHDA and CDR2 is SQIVND (reference sequence). V lost 8 bases and J 8 bases, leaving 12 bases between the germline ends. CDR3 residues: CASPGPGGYTF. The CDR3 DNA follows: TGTGCCAGTCCAGGGCCGGGAGGCTACACCTTC. The variable domain in full, with the rest retrieved from reference TRBV19 and TRBJ1-2, is DGGITQSPKYLFRKEGQNVTLSCEQNLNHDAMYWYRQDPGQGLRLIYYSQIVNDFQKGDIAEGYSVSREKKESFPLTVTSAQKNPTAFYLCASPGPGGYTFGSGTRLTVV.

The table lists this clonotype with many counts. The rearrangement links TRBV20-1 to TRBJ2-2, with a weak D call TRBD1 (5 bases). The germline V and J ends were trimmed by 7 bases and 2 bases, with 11 bases remaining between them. Germline values: CDR1 DFQATT, CDR2 SNEGSKA (reference sequence). This CDR3 spans 13 amino acids. The CDR3 coding sequence is TGCAGTGTATATAGGGGAAACACCGGGGAGCTGTTTTTT. Amino acid sequence: CSVYRGNTGELFF.

At least ten counts were recorded for this clonotype. This sequence joins TRBV20-1 and TRBJ2-7, with D perhaps TRBD2 (5 bases). Germline V gene data show CDR1 as DFQATT and CDR2 as SNEGSKA (reference sequence). Trimming left V 5 bases short and J 2 bases short, with 10 bases between. CDR3 length: 12 amino acids. The CDR3 reads CSALQTTYEQYF. Here the CDR3 DNA reads TGCAGTGCTCTCCAGACTACCTACGAGCAGTACTTC.